These 18 T cell receptor beta chains were sequenced from one sample in a study of T-cell reconstitution after alpha-beta-depleted transplantation in children. Unique molecular identifiers were built into the TCRbeta library. TCRdb reprocessed the PCR reads via MiXCR and lists one record per CDR3 protein. The sample yields approximately 520,000 distinct CDR3 sequences, approximately 29% seen once. This sample comprised PBMCs from the stem cell graft donor, obtained from the stem cell graft. Source of these receptors: a human donor who donated a stem cell graft to a child with aplastic anemia.

This clonotype was counted a few times. This chain uses TRBV4-2 with TRBJ2-7; no definite D call. CDR3 size: 13 residues. The V end was cut by 1 base, the J end by 2 bases, with 6 bases between. CDR1 LGHNA and CDR2 YNFKEQ come from the germline V gene. The CDR3 sequence: CASSQGPTYEQYF. In DNA form, the CDR3 reads TGTGCCAGCAGCCAAGGGCCAACCTACGAGCAGTACTTC.

This clonotype was seen a single time. The chain uses TRBV20-1 and TRBJ2-5; D ambiguous. The germline V gene encodes CDR1 DFQATT and CDR2 SNEGSKA (reference sequence). Trimming removed 6 bases at V and 8 bases at J, with 22 bases between. This CDR3 region has 14 residues. The CDR3 protein is CSAIMNVVANTQYF. The DNA of the CDR3 is TGCAGTGCCATTATGAACGTGGTTGCAAATACCCAGTACTTC.

A remark on this clonotype: No conserved phenylalanine or tryptophan is present at the end of the CDR3, so a read error is the likely explanation. The CDR3 DNA is TGTGCCAGCAGTTTAGCGGGGCGCCTGGAGACCCAGTACTTG. Its protein is CASSLAGRLETQYL. The V call is TRBV12-3 or TRBV12-4, the J call TRBJ2-5, with D tentatively TRBD1 (5 bases). The CDR3 contains 14 residues. The ends were cut back, 0 bases at V and 5 bases at J, with 10 bases in the middle.

This clonotype showed up just once. The V gene is TRBV7-2, the J gene TRBJ2-3, with D hard to call. The CDR3 consists of 16 residues. The germline V and J ends were trimmed by 0 bases and 3 bases, with 13 bases remaining between them. Germline values: CDR1 SGHTA, CDR2 FQGNSA. The CDR3 DNA follows: TGTGCCAGCAGCTTAGCAATCCAGAGCCGAACAGATACGCAGTATTTT. Residues: CASSLAIQSRTDTQYF.

The V gene is TRBV7-2, the J gene TRBJ2-3, with a possible D match to TRBD1 (5 bases). Germline V CDR1 and CDR2: SGHTA, FQGNSA. V dropped 6 bases and J dropped 1 base, with 11 bases sitting between them. CDR3 size: 14 residues. CDR3 in amino acids: CASRDLGGTDTQYF. CDR3 DNA: TGTGCCAGCAGAGACTTAGGGGGCACAGATACGCAGTATTTT.

This chain uses TRBV19 with TRBJ1-1, with D perhaps TRBD1 (5 bases). This CDR3 has 16 residues. The germline CDR1 and CDR2 sequences are LNHDA and SQIVND (reference sequence). The V and J ends lost 8 bases and 0 bases respectively, with 19 bases between them. The CDR3 protein is CASQRGGGGLNTEAFF. Written as DNA, the CDR3 is TGTGCCAGTCAGAGGGGTGGGGGTGGCCTGAACACTGAAGCTTTCTTT.

V and J are TRBV5-1 and TRBJ2-6, with 10 bases fitting TRBD1. The CDR3 length is 18 residues. Germline CDR1 SGHRS, CDR2 YFSETQ. Unmatched junction bases numbered 7, after V lost 4 bases and J lost 0 bases. CDR3 in DNA: TGCGCCAGCAGCAAAGCCGGGACAGGGGCCTCTGGGGCCAACGTCCTGACTTTC. The encoded protein is CASSKAGTGASGANVLTF.

Here the CDR3 reads CASSYGPQTQYF. The CDR3 DNA sequence: TGTGCCAGCAGTTACGGGCCACAGACCCAGTACTTC. J is TRBJ2-5 and V is TRBV6-6; D remains unclear. The CDR3 loop spans 12 amino acids. The V and J ends lost 2 bases and 6 bases respectively, with 7 bases between them. CDR1 is MNHNY, CDR2 SVGAGI, per germline (reference sequence).

This clonotype showed up just a few times. The J gene is TRBJ1-5, the V gene TRBV20-1, with a tentative D call TRBD1 (5 bases). Germline assignment: CDR1 DFQATT and CDR2 SNEGSKA (reference sequence). V lost 1 base to trimming and J lost 9 bases, with 13 bases between them. This CDR3 contains 13 residues. CDR3 amino acids: CSARGARERPQHF. Written as DNA, the CDR3 is TGCAGTGCTAGAGGGGCCAGGGAGCGGCCCCAGCATTTT.

This clonotype occurred once. The V gene is TRBV20-1, the J gene TRBJ1-3; no reliable D call. The CDR3 length is 15 residues. V was clipped by 5 bases and J by 4 bases, with 18 bases between them. Looked up from germline, CDR1 is DFQATT and CDR2 is SNEGSKA (reference sequence). CDR3 DNA: TGCAGTGCTTCCTCCCCCCCAGTCGAAGGAAACACCATATATTTT. Residues: CSASSPPVEGNTIYF.

This clonotype was seen a handful of times. The CDR3 spells CSATTGQGLYSNQPQHF. Here the CDR3 DNA reads TGCAGTGCCACGACGGGACAGGGCCTATATAGCAATCAGCCCCAGCATTTT. The chain employs TRBV20-1 and TRBJ1-5, with 9 bases that match TRBD1. The CDR3 length is 17 residues. V trimming: 6 bases; J trimming: 0 bases; junction bases outside the gene matches: 12. CDR1 is DFQATT, CDR2 SNEGSKA, per germline (reference sequence).

The chain employs TRBV24-1 and TRBJ2-3; unclear D gene. V lost 3 bases and J lost 4, with 7 bases in between. This CDR3 is built from 13 residues. Germline-derived CDR1 and CDR2 are KGHDR and SFDVKD. Here the CDR3 reads CATSDVPPDTQYF. The CDR3 DNA is TGTGCCACCAGTGATGTTCCCCCAGATACGCAGTATTTT.

V gene TRBV12-3 or TRBV12-4 combines with J gene TRBJ1-3; weak D call: TRBD1 (5 bases). The V and J ends lost 6 bases and 0 bases respectively, with 9 bases between them. This CDR3 region has 14 residues. This CDR3 is CASSPGLSGNTIYF. The CDR3 DNA follows: TGTGCCAGCAGCCCGGGACTCTCTGGAAACACCATATATTTT.

This clonotype was seen only a few times. V and J are TRBV20-1 and TRBJ1-6; 11 bases are a match to TRBD1. This CDR3 has 16 amino acids. V trimming: 0 bases; J trimming: 10 bases; junction bases outside the gene matches: 8. Germline CDR1 and CDR2: DFQATT and SNEGSKA (reference sequence). The CDR3 DNA reads TGCAGTGCTAGAGATCTCGGGGACAGGGGGGGGTCACCCCTCCACTTT. As protein: CSARDLGDRGGSPLHF.

The chain links TRBV5-1 to TRBJ1-1; 9 positions match TRBD1. The V and J ends lost 2 bases and 5 bases, in that order; junction bases with no gene match: 22. Germline assignment: CDR1 SGHRS and CDR2 YFSETQ. The CDR3 is 20 amino acids. The CDR3 DNA is TGCGCCAGCAGCTTAACCCCCGGGCGCGGGACAGGGAAAAGAGGTACTGAAGCTTTCTTT. Protein sequence: CASSLTPGRGTGKRGTEAFF.

The chain combines TRBV18 with TRBJ2-3; no clear D gene. The V end was cut by 0 bases, the J end by 2 bases, with 6 bases between. The CDR3 consists of 14 residues. Germline CDR1 is KGHSH and CDR2 is LQKENI. CDR3 nucleotides: TGTGCCAGCTCACCACCTCCTAACACAGATACGCAGTATTTT. This sequence encodes CASSPPPNTDTQYF. The whole variable domain, remainder taken from reference TRBV18 and TRBJ2-3, is NAGVMQNPRHLVRRRGQEARLRCSPMKGHSHVYWYRQLPEEGLKFMVYLQKENIIDESGMPKERFSAEFPKEGPSILRIQQVVRGDSAAYFCASSPPPNTDTQYFGPGTRLTVL.

This chain links TRBV14 with TRBJ1-1; no clear D gene. V lost 4 bases, J lost 5 bases, and 14 bases lay in between. The CDR3 is 14 residues long. Germline loops: CDR1 SGHDN, CDR2 FVKESK. The CDR3 is CASSPQSLRTEAFF. The CDR3 nucleotides read TGTGCCAGCAGCCCTCAGAGCCTCCGAACTGAAGCTTTCTTT.

This clonotype was counted only a few times. The V gene is TRBV20-1, the J gene TRBJ2-1; no reliable D call. Trimming took 1 base from V and 0 from J, leaving 10 bases between them. Germline V gene sequence: CDR1 DFQATT, CDR2 SNEGSKA (reference sequence). This CDR3 region has 15 residues. The DNA for the CDR3 is TGCAGTGCTAGAGGGGTGAGTCTCTCCTACAATGAGCAGTTCTTC. Translated: CSARGVSLSYNEQFF.